The clone carrying this T cell receptor beta chain was counted ten times or more. No antigen is known for it. TCR cDNA was made by 5'RACE template switching, adding a universal primer site and UMIs. Via MiXCR, TCRdb re-called the 5' RACE reads, giving one row per CDR3 protein. The repertoire holds a few hundred thousand distinct CDR3 sequences, with roughly 6.2% as singletons. The CDR3 spans 15 residues. V was cut by 0 bases and J by 0 bases, with 8 bases left in between. From germline, CDR1 is DFQATT and CDR2 SNEGSKA (reference sequence). The data derive from a study of T cells after yellow fever vaccination. Study findings and constraints: Booster sampling recovered most clones from primary vaccination (approximately 96% CD4, roughly 90% CD8). Overlap between CD4 and CD8 compartments was detected for a small share of clonotypes.

The chain links TRBV20-1 to TRBJ1-4, with D unclear. The sequencing used PBMCs, collected 5 days after the yellow fever booster vaccination. The receptor was isolated from a man aged 25-40 years who received the YFV17D yellow fever vaccine. As DNA, the CDR3 is TGCAGTGCTAGAGATCGGATGACAACTAATGAAAAACTGTTTTTT. Protein: CSARDRMTTNEKLFF.